The 9 T cell receptor beta chains listed next were all sequenced from one sample in a study of early T cells in non-severe SARS-CoV-2 infection. Using its own MiXCR run on the 5' RACE reads, TCRdb lists one record per CDR3 protein. The table lists roughly 65,000 distinct CDR3 sequences, 11% of them singletons, with 6.4% in the top ten. Sequencing was done on a sample of whole blood. Source of these receptors: an adult who was a healthcare worker with PCR-confirmed SARS-CoV-2 infection or an uninfected control (not recorded which).

The V gene is TRBV9, the J gene TRBJ2-1, with 8 bases aligning to TRBD2. CDR1 SGDLS and CDR2 YYNGEE come from the germline V gene. CDR3 length: 16 residues. Trimming at V came to 0 bases and at J to 1 base, leaving 3 bases not matched to a gene. CDR3 amino acids: CASSVGAGASYNEQFF. CDR3 nucleotides: TGTGCCAGCAGCGTAGGAGCGGGAGCGTCCTACAATGAGCAGTTCTTC.

This clonotype has just a few counts. The rearrangement uses TRBV29-1 and TRBJ1-1; a weak D match, TRBD1 (6 bases). V lost 5 bases and J lost 5, with 15 bases in between. Germline CDR1 SQVTM, CDR2 ANQGSEA. The CDR3 is 13 amino acids. The CDR3 reads CSVIGGRRTEAFF. The CDR3 DNA follows: TGCAGCGTTATTGGGGGGCGCAGGACTGAAGCTTTCTTT. Full variable domain (missing parts from reference TRBV29-1 and TRBJ1-1): SAVISQKPSRDICQRGTSLTIQCQVDSQVTMMFWYRQQPGQSLTLIATANQGSEATYESGFVIDKFPISRPNLTFSTLTVSNMSPEDSSIYLCSVIGGRRTEAFFGQGTRLTVV.

This clonotype was recorded only once. The CDR3 DNA is TGTGCCAGCAGTGGCAGTGGGACTAGCGGACTCCTCAATGAGCAGTTCTTC. This translates into CASSGSGTSGLLNEQFF. The chain carries TRBV2 and TRBJ2-1; 11 positions agree with TRBD2. CDR1 is SNHLY, CDR2 FYNNEI, per germline. CDR3 length: 17 amino acids. V shed 4 bases and J 6 bases; nucleotides not matched to a gene: 11.

This clonotype came up a few times. V and J are TRBV7-2 and TRBJ2-7; D not certain. Trimming removed 5 bases at V and 7 bases at J, with 12 bases between. From germline, CDR1 is SGHTA and CDR2 FQGNSA. The CDR3 covers 12 residues. CDR3: CASSRPGDEQYF. The CDR3 DNA reads as TGTGCCAGCAGCCGCCCCGGAGATGAGCAGTACTTC.

This clonotype has only a few counts. The chain combines TRBV27 with TRBJ1-6; 8 bases fit TRBD1. Germline V CDR1 and CDR2: MNHEY, SMNVEV (reference sequence). The CDR3 consists of 14 residues. Losses at the gene ends were 5 bases for V and 10 bases for J; bases not matched to a gene: 7. The CDR3 reads CASSTWTGRSPLHF. In DNA form, the CDR3 reads TGTGCCAGCAGTACCTGGACAGGGCGGTCACCCCTCCACTTT.

This clonotype was seen only a few times. The J gene is TRBJ1-2, the V gene TRBV18, with a possible D match to TRBD1 (5 bases). The CDR3 consists of 13 residues. The ends were cut back, 2 bases at V and 3 bases at J, with 7 bases in the middle. Germline V lookup: CDR1 KGHSH, CDR2 LQKENI. The CDR3 spells CASSPDSDYGYTF. The CDR3 bases are TGTGCCAGCTCACCAGACAGTGACTATGGCTACACCTTC.

The sample holds a few counts of this clonotype. V and J are TRBV10-1 and TRBJ1-1; D is unclear. The CDR3 is made up of 15 amino acids. V was cut by 9 bases and J by 2 bases, with 19 bases left in between. Germline V CDR1 and CDR2: WNHNN, SYGVQD (reference sequence). CDR3 nucleotides: TGCGCCAGTGGTGCCGAGTACCCCAACAACACTGAAGCTTTCTTT. This codes for CASGAEYPNNTEAFF.

This clonotype was counted only a few times. J is TRBJ2-7 and V is TRBV6-5, with 11 bases identical to TRBD2. Losses at the gene ends were 5 bases for V and 6 bases for J; bases not matched to a gene: 6. Per germline, CDR1 MNHEY and CDR2 SVGAGI. The CDR3 is 14 residues long. In nucleotides, the CDR3 is TGTGCCAGCAGTCCGGGACTAGCGGTAGGCGAGCAGTACTTC. It yields the protein CASSPGLAVGEQYF.

This clonotype has just a few counts. The CDR3 DNA is TGTGCCAGCAGCTTGCAAGGCTCCAGCAGGCGTGAGCAGTTCTTC. Its translation is CASSLQGSSRREQFF. The chain combines TRBV5-4 with TRBJ2-1; D call uncertain. With 1 base removed from V and 9 bases from J, the gap between germline ends came to 17 bases. The germline gives CDR1 SGHNT, CDR2 YYREEE (reference sequence). The CDR3 extends over 15 amino acids. The entire variable domain, with the rest obtained from reference TRBV5-4 and TRBJ2-1, is as follows: ETGVTQSPTHLIKTRGQQVTLRCSSQSGHNTVSWYQQALGQGPQFIFQYYREEENGRGNFPPRFSGLQFPNYSSELNVNALELDDSALYLCASSLQGSSRREQFFGPGTRLTVL.